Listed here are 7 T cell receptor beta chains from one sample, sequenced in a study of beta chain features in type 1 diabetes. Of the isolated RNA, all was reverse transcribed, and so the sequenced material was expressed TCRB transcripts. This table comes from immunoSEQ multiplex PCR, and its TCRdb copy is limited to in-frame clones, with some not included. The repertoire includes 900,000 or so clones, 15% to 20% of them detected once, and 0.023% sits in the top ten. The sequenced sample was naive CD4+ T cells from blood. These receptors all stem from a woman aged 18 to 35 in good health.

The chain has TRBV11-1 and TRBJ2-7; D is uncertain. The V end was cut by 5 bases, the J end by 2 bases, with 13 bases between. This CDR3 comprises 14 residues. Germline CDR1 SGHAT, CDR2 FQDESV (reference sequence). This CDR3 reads CASSPRFRAYEQYF. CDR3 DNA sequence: TGTGCCAGCAGCCCAAGATTCCGGGCCTACGAGCAGTACTTC.

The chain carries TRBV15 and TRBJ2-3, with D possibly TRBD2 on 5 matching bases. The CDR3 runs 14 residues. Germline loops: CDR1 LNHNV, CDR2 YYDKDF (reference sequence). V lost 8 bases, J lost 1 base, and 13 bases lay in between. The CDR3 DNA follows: TGTGCCACCCGCCTTGGAGGCGGCACAGATACGCAGTATTTT. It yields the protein CATRLGGGTDTQYF. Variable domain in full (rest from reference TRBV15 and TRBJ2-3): DAMVIQNPRYQVTQFGKPVTLSCSQTLNHNVMYWYQQKSSQAPKLLFHYYDKDFNNEADTPDNFQSRRPNTSFCFLDIRSPGLGDTAMYLCATRLGGGTDTQYFGPGTRLTVL.

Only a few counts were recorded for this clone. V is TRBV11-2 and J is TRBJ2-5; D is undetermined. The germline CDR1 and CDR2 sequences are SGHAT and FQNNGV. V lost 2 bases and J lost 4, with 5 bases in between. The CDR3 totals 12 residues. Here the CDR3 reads CASSLFSETQYF. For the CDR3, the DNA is TGTGCCAGCAGCTTATTCTCAGAGACCCAGTACTTC.

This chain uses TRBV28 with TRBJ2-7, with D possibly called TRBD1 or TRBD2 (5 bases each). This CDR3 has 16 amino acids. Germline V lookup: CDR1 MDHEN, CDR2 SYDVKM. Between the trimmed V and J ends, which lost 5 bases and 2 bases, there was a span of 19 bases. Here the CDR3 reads CASSPAGAGRTYEQYF. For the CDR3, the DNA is TGTGCCAGCAGTCCAGCCGGGGCCGGACGGACCTACGAGCAGTACTTC.

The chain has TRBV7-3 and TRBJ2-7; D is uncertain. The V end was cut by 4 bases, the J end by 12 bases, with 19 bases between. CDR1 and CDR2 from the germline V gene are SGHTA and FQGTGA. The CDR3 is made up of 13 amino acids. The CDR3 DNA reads TGTGCCAGCAGCTCAGGTCCGATGCACTCGCTGTACTTC. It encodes CASSSGPMHSLYF.

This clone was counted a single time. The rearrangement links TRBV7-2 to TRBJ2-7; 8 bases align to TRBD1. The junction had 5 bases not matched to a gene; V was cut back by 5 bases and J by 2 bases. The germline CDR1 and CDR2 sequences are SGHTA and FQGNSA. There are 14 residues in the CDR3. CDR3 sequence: CASSARQGPYEQYF. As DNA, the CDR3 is TGTGCCAGCAGCGCACGACAGGGGCCCTACGAGCAGTACTTC. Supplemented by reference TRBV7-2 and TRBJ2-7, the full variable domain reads GAGVSQSPSNKVTEKGKDVELRCDPISGHTALYWYRQSLGQGLEFLIYFQGNSAPDKSGLPSDRFSAERTGGSVSTLTIQRTQQEDSAVYLCASSARQGPYEQYFGPGTRLTVT.

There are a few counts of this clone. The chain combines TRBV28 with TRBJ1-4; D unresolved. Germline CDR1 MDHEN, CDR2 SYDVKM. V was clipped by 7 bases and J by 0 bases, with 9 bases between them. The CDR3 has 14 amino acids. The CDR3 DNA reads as TGTGCCAGCATCCAAGGGACAACTAATGAAAAACTGTTTTTT. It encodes CASIQGTTNEKLFF. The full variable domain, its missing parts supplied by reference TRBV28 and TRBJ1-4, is DVKVTQSSRYLVKRTGEKVFLECVQDMDHENMFWYRQDPGLGLRLIYFSYDVKMKEKGDIPEGYSVSREKKERFSLILESASTNQTSMYLCASIQGTTNEKLFFGSGTQLSVL.